The TCR beta chain under discussion was sequenced for a study of T-cell reconstitution after alpha-beta-depleted transplantation in children. Construction of the TCRbeta library involved unique molecular identifiers. TCRdb re-analysed the PCR reads in MiXCR, keeping a single row per CDR3 protein. This repertoire shows roughly 240,000 distinct CDR3 sequences, roughly 8% found once; its top ten account for approximately 6%. This clonotype was seen repeatedly, ten times or more. The antigen is undetermined. Trimming pared 3 bases from V and 4 bases from J, leaving 12 bases between. There are 14 residues in the CDR3. Whole-study findings and limits: A year had passed since transplant, and T-cell counts and diversity by then came mostly from newly produced T cells. Approximately two months post-transplant, alpha-beta T cells reportedly originated from several hundred expanded graft clones.

The material was PBMCs, mostly from graft donor cells, obtained 180 days after TCRalphabeta/CD19-depleted stem cell transplant. The rearrangement joins TRBV12-3 or TRBV12-4 to TRBJ1-2; a weak D match, TRBD1 (6 bases). The source of this sequence is a male patient between 10 and 17 years old who had a stem cell transplant for acute lymphoblastic leukemia, so the T cells may come from the graft donor. The CDR3, as DNA: TGTGCCAGCAGTTTGGACAGAACCTTCTATGGCTACACCTTC. It specifies CASSLDRTFYGYTF.